These 10 T cell receptor beta chains originate from one sample sequenced in a study of technical replicates of blood from a few donors. Some clones are missing from TCRdb's copy, which holds only in-frame ones; the method was immunoSEQ multiplex PCR. The data show about 70,000 clones, approximately 83% seen once. Sequencing was performed on PBMCs. The source of these receptors is a human donor in good health. Some clones in this sample may be carry-over from other donors' samples.

The V and J genes are TRBV6-1 and TRBJ2-7; the match to TRBD1 covers 8 bases. The V gene's germline CDR1 is MNHNS and CDR2 SASEGT. V shed 5 bases and J 2 bases; nucleotides not matched to a gene: 5. The CDR3 is 14 amino acids. CDR3 coding DNA: TGTGCCAGCAGTTTCGGACAGGGCCCCTACGAGCAGTACTTC. Its protein is CASSFGQGPYEQYF.

The chain recombines TRBV5-1 with TRBJ2-2; possibly TRBD1 for D (5 bases). V was pared by 5 bases and J by 5 bases, with 10 bases between. Per the germline V gene, CDR1 is SGHRS and CDR2 is YFSETQ. The CDR3 is made up of 13 amino acids. The DNA for the CDR3 is TGCGCCAGCAGGGCAGGGTGGACCGGGGAGCTGTTTTTT. This translates into CASRAGWTGELFF. The full variable domain, completed using reference TRBV5-1 and TRBJ2-2, is KAGVTQTPRYLIKTRGQQVTLSCSPISGHRSVSWYQQTPGQGLQFLFEYFSETQRNKGNFPGRFSGRQFSNSRSEMNVSTLELGDSALYLCASRAGWTGELFFGEGSRLTVL.

The chain recombines TRBV5-6 with TRBJ1-2; D is ambiguous. Trimming removed 0 bases at V and 4 bases at J, with 13 bases between. Germline loops: CDR1 SGHDT, CDR2 YYEEEE. This CDR3 comprises 15 residues. The CDR3 is CASSLDAGMRYGYTF. As DNA, the CDR3 is TGTGCCAGCAGCTTGGACGCCGGGATGCGCTATGGCTACACCTTC. Full variable domain (outside the CDR3, taken from reference TRBV5-6 and TRBJ1-2): DAGVTQSPTHLIKTRGQQVTLRCSPKSGHDTVSWYQQALGQGPQFIFQYYEEEERQRGNFPDRFSGHQFPNYSSELNVNALLLGDSALYLCASSLDAGMRYGYTFGSGTRLTVV.

J is TRBJ2-1 and V is TRBV27; no clear D. The CDR3 runs 15 residues. Trimming cost V 6 bases and J 5 bases, with 17 bases left between them. Germline values: CDR1 MNHEY, CDR2 SMNVEV (reference sequence). CDR3 in DNA: TGTGCCAGCAGGCTTAGCCCGACCCCCCACAATGAGCAGTTCTTC. It is translated as CASRLSPTPHNEQFF.

The V and J genes are TRBV6-5 and TRBJ1-2; 7 positions match TRBD1. Trimming removed 5 bases from V and 5 bases from J; junction bases left unmatched: 8. This CDR3 comprises 14 residues. The germline CDR1 and CDR2 sequences are MNHEY and SVGAGI. CDR3 DNA sequence: TGTGCCAGCAGTGATGCCGGGACAGCGTATGGCTACACCTTC. Residues: CASSDAGTAYGYTF.

V and J are TRBV7-2 and TRBJ1-2, with TRBD1 identical over 8 bases. V trimming: 4 bases; J trimming: 8 bases; junction bases outside the gene matches: 6. Per germline, CDR1 SGHTA and CDR2 FQGNSA. This CDR3 region has 13 residues. The CDR3 loop is CASSYQGARGYTF. For the CDR3, the DNA is TGTGCCAGCAGCTATCAGGGGGCGCGGGGCTACACCTTC.

The chain is built from TRBV7-2 and TRBJ2-7; 8 bases match TRBD1. Germline trimming cut 5 bases from V and 3 bases from J; bases unmatched to any gene: 6. This CDR3 has 14 residues. Germline assignment: CDR1 SGHTA and CDR2 FQGNSA. CDR3: CASSARQGSYEQYF. The CDR3 DNA is TGTGCCAGCAGCGCGCGACAGGGGAGCTACGAGCAGTACTTC.

This chain links TRBV7-9 with TRBJ1-5; D gene uncertain. The V gene lost 3 bases and the J gene lost 5 bases, with 17 bases spanning the gap. Germline assignment: CDR1 SEHNR and CDR2 FQNEAQ (reference sequence). This CDR3 is built from 16 residues. The CDR3 loop reads CASSLGAGAGDQPQHF. The CDR3 DNA sequence: TGTGCCAGCAGCTTGGGTGCGGGCGCTGGGGATCAGCCCCAGCATTTT.

The chain joins TRBV7-8 to TRBJ1-2; 8 bases match TRBD1. J gave up 0 bases and V 3 bases, and 9 bases lay outside the gene matches. Looked up from germline, CDR1 is SGHVS and CDR2 is FQNEAQ. The CDR3 loop spans 17 amino acids. CDR3 region: CASSLEGRQGSNYGYTF. CDR3 nucleotide sequence: TGTGCCAGCAGCTTGGAGGGGAGACAGGGGTCTAACTATGGCTACACCTTC.

The chain employs TRBV25-1 and TRBJ2-2; TRBD2 aligns across 8 bases. Germline values: CDR1 MGHDK, CDR2 SYGVNS. The CDR3 runs to 15 residues. The J segment lost 9 bases and the V segment lost 5 bases, leaving 11 bases of the junction unmatched. DNA for the CDR3: TGTGCCAGCAGTCCCCGAGCGGGAGTCGACCGGGAGCTGTTTTTT. The encoded protein is CASSPRAGVDRELFF.